These 28 T cell receptor beta chains were all obtained from the same sample, sequenced in a study of T cells in Graves' hyperthyroidism and ophthalmopathy (dated by TCRdb to about 2019). Library preparation was by multiplex PCR. The sequencer listed for this sample is Illumina HiSeq 2000. TCR beta CDR3 regions were amplified from RNA transcripts. A first-round RT-PCR of the TCR CDR3 used the HTBI primer set with the Qiagen OneStep RT-PCR kit. TCRdb reprocessed the public reads (quality trimming at Q25 with fastp, clone calling with MiXCR) and kept in-frame beta chains. Each entry merges the rows of one CDR3 protein and shows their most common DNA and genes. The sample includes hundreds of thousands of distinct CDR3 sequences, with approximately 14% observed a single time. Roughly an eighth of the sample goes to the ten largest clones. Material: blood. Source of these receptors: a woman in her fifties or sixties with Graves' ophthalmopathy.

This clonotype has ten or more counts. This chain uses TRBV10-3 with TRBJ2-3; 8 nucleotides align to TRBD2. Per the germline V gene, CDR1 is ENHRY and CDR2 is SYGVKD. The CDR3 extends over 13 amino acids. The junction had 8 bases not matched to a gene; V was cut back by 11 bases and J by 4 bases. CDR3 protein: CASQREPSDTQYF. The CDR3 region has the DNA TGTGCCTCCCAGCGGGAGCCATCAGATACGCAGTATTTT.

This clonotype has at least ten counts. The chain recombines TRBV20-1 with TRBJ2-1; 8 bases agree with TRBD2. The CDR3 totals 15 residues. V was clipped by 1 base and J by 9 bases; unmatched bases: 11. CDR1 and CDR2 (germline): DFQATT, SNEGSKA (reference sequence). This CDR3 is CSARGVSGRVAEQFF. As DNA, the CDR3 is TGCAGTGCTAGAGGCGTAAGCGGGAGAGTTGCTGAGCAGTTCTTC.

Many counts were recorded for this clonotype. This chain connects TRBV18 to TRBJ2-5; D remains unclear. V was cut by 0 bases and J by 2 bases, with 10 bases left in between. CDR3 length equals 15 residues. Germline V gene sequence: CDR1 KGHSH, CDR2 LQKENI. CDR3 region: CASSPPPSTQETQYF. The CDR3 region has the DNA TGTGCCAGCTCACCACCTCCATCGACTCAAGAGACCCAGTACTTC.

This clonotype was observed many times. In nucleotides, the CDR3 is TGTGCCAGCAGTGGCCAGGGAGCACGCACAGATACGCAGTATTTT. Protein product: CASSGQGARTDTQYF. V and J are TRBV2 and TRBJ2-3; D is tentatively TRBD1 or TRBD2 (5 bases each). V was shortened by 4 bases and J by 1 base, with 12 bases between the two germline ends. The CDR3 consists of 15 residues. The V gene's germline CDR1 is SNHLY and CDR2 FYNNEI.

Many counts were recorded for this clonotype. This sequence joins TRBV28 and TRBJ2-2; D remains unclear. Trimming removed 5 bases from V and 1 base from J, with 14 bases in between. In germline, CDR1 is MDHEN, CDR2 SYDVKM. The CDR3 extends over 16 amino acids. The CDR3 spells CASSPMLHWNTGELFF. CDR3 nucleotide sequence: TGTGCCAGCAGTCCTATGTTACACTGGAACACCGGGGAGCTGTTTTTT.

This clonotype was counted between two and nine times. CDR3: CASSYPGGQYF. CDR3 nucleotide sequence: TGTGCCAGCAGTTACCCGGGAGGACAGTATTTT. The rearrangement uses TRBV6-2 or TRBV6-3 and TRBJ2-3, with 7 nucleotides matching TRBD2. This CDR3 region has 11 residues. In germline, CDR1 is MNHEY, CDR2 SVGEGT. After removal of 2 bases from V and 12 bases from J, the junction contained 2 bases not matched to a gene.

This clonotype was seen a few times. The chain carries TRBV6-2 or TRBV6-3 and TRBJ1-3; the match to TRBD1 covers 8 bases. Germline-derived CDR1 and CDR2 are MNHEY and SVGEGT. J was trimmed by 4 bases and V by 5 bases; bases with no gene match: 10. The CDR3 runs to 16 residues. CDR3 loop: CASSTRTGLKGNTIYF. In DNA, the CDR3 is TGTGCCAGCAGTACCCGGACAGGGTTAAAAGGAAACACCATATATTTT.

As for this clonotype: Germline is not matched at one junction end, which may reflect a read error. The J gene is TRBJ2-1, the V gene TRBV28; TRBD1 matches 12 bases. The germline CDR1 and CDR2 sequences are MDHEN and SYDVKM. This CDR3 comprises 16 residues. CDR3 loop: CASSLTGTGGYNGQFF. CDR3 sequence (DNA): TGTGCCAGCAGTTTAACCGGGACAGGGGGCTACAATGGGCAGTTCTTC.

This clonotype was seen repeatedly, ten times or more. V gene TRBV12-3 or TRBV12-4 combines with J gene TRBJ2-3, with D maybe TRBD1 (5 bases). V dropped 6 bases and J dropped 1 base, with 14 bases sitting between them. The CDR3 covers 15 residues. CDR3 loop: CASRPPRARTDTQYF. The CDR3 DNA is TGTGCCAGCAGGCCCCCCAGGGCCCGCACAGATACGCAGTATTTT.

This clonotype came up many times. The rearrangement uses TRBV12-3 or TRBV12-4 and TRBJ2-5, with TRBD2 matching over 9 bases. The length of the CDR3 is 17 residues. V was clipped by 6 bases and J by 2 bases; unmatched bases: 13. CDR3 sequence (DNA): TGTGCCAGCAGACCACGTTCTAGCGGGACATTTCAAGAGACCCAGTACTTC. Its protein product is CASRPRSSGTFQETQYF.

This clonotype was seen a few times. This chain uses TRBV6-1 with TRBJ1-6, with a tentative D call TRBD1 (6 bases). V was cut by 8 bases and J by 8 bases, with 16 bases left in between. Germline V gene data show CDR1 as MNHNS and CDR2 as SASEGT. This CDR3 is 14 amino acids long. The CDR3 sequence is CASSSQGRDSPLHF. DNA for the CDR3: TGTGCCAGCTCCTCTCAGGGGAGGGATTCACCCCTCCACTTT.

This clonotype occurred many times. CDR3 amino acids: CSARVAGGNYEQYF. The CDR3 DNA reads as TGCAGTGCTAGAGTAGCGGGAGGAAATTACGAGCAGTACTTC. The chain couples TRBV20-1 to TRBJ2-7, with TRBD2 matching 10 bases. The CDR3 runs to 14 residues. Germline CDR1 reads DFQATT; CDR2 reads SNEGSKA (reference sequence). The V gene end was trimmed by 1 base and the J gene end by 4 bases; junction bases not matched to a gene: 4.

This clonotype occurred many times. The chain combines TRBV3-1 with TRBJ1-4; D might be TRBD1 (6 bases). V lost 5 bases and J lost 7, with 14 bases in between. Germline-derived CDR1 and CDR2 are LGHDT and YNNKEL (reference sequence). This CDR3 spans 14 amino acids. CDR3 sequence: CASSDRDTGEKLFF. In DNA, the CDR3 is TGTGCCAGCAGCGACCGGGACACCGGTGAAAAACTGTTTTTT.

This clonotype occurred many times. The gene calls are TRBV5-8 and TRBJ2-1, with D uncertain. Germline V gene sequence: CDR1 SGHTS, CDR2 YDEGEE. The CDR3 has 14 residues. Trimming shortened V by 4 bases and J by 6 bases, and 14 bases separated the two germline ends. The CDR3 nucleotides are TGTGCCAGCAGCCAGACAAGGGTGGGCAATGAGCAGTTCTTC. Translating gives CASSQTRVGNEQFF.

This clonotype was found many times. The rearrangement joins TRBV18 to TRBJ2-1, with 10 bases matching TRBD2. Germline CDR1 and CDR2: KGHSH and LQKENI. Trimming cost V 4 bases and J 11 bases; bases outside gene matches: 11. The CDR3 is made up of 15 amino acids. The CDR3 DNA reads as TGTGCCAGCTCACTCGGGACTAGCGAGAGAGAGAAGCAGTTCTTC. Protein sequence: CASSLGTSEREKQFF.

There are a few counts of this clonotype. The chain couples TRBV28 to TRBJ2-7; 7 bases map to TRBD1. J was trimmed by 1 base and V by 5 bases; bases with no gene match: 8. CDR1 is MDHEN and CDR2 is SYDVKM in the germline V gene. The CDR3 length is 15 residues. The CDR3 DNA follows: TGTGCCAGCAGTCTCTTTCTACAGGGGTCCTACGAGCAGTACTTC. Protein product: CASSLFLQGSYEQYF.

The genes are TRBV19 and TRBJ1-1; TRBD1 matches at 7 bases. Looked up from germline, CDR1 is LNHDA and CDR2 is SQIVND (reference sequence). Trimming at V came to 6 bases and at J to 0 bases, leaving 7 bases not matched to a gene. The CDR3 spans 15 residues. This chain's CDR3 is CASSETGPLNTEAFF. The DNA for the CDR3 is TGTGCCAGTAGCGAGACAGGGCCTTTGAACACTGAAGCTTTCTTT.

This clonotype came up many times. This rearrangement joins TRBV9 to TRBJ2-7; 7 bases are a match to TRBD1. V gave up 2 bases and J gave up 5 bases; unmatched junction bases: 4. The V gene's germline CDR1 is SGDLS and CDR2 YYNGEE. The CDR3 contains 13 residues. Written as DNA, the CDR3 is TGTGCCAGCAGCGTGACAGGGCTAGACGAGCAGTACTTC. Its protein is CASSVTGLDEQYF.

This clonotype was counted at least ten times. This chain connects TRBV29-1 to TRBJ2-3; 9 positions match TRBD1. With 6 bases clipped from V and 3 bases from J, the junction kept 7 bases outside the gene matches. The CDR3 is made up of 14 amino acids. Germline lookup yields CDR1 SQVTM and CDR2 ANQGSEA. CDR3 in amino acids: CSVGDRGMTDTQYF. The DNA for the CDR3 is TGCAGCGTGGGAGACAGGGGGATGACAGATACGCAGTATTTT.

This sequence joins TRBV20-1 and TRBJ1-5; maybe TRBD1 (6 bases). V gave up 3 bases and J gave up 3 bases, with 12 bases separating them. The CDR3 totals 14 residues. CDR1 and CDR2 (germline): DFQATT, SNEGSKA (reference sequence). The CDR3 protein is CSARRGAYNQPQHF. CDR3 sequence (DNA): TGCAGTGCTAGGCGGGGGGCCTACAATCAGCCCCAGCATTTT.

This clonotype has a handful of counts. The chain joins TRBV29-1 to TRBJ1-1; 7 positions agree with TRBD1. Per germline, CDR1 SQVTM and CDR2 ANQGSEA. The CDR3 has 12 amino acids. The J segment lost 2 bases and the V segment lost 4 bases, leaving 1 base of the junction unmatched. CDR3 sequence (DNA): TGCAGCGTTGGGACAGGAAACACTGAAGCTTTCTTT. This gives the protein CSVGTGNTEAFF. Looking up the rest from reference TRBV29-1 and TRBJ1-1 gives the full variable domain: SAVISQKPSRDICQRGTSLTIQCQVDSQVTMMFWYRQQPGQSLTLIATANQGSEATYESGFVIDKFPISRPNLTFSTLTVSNMSPEDSSIYLCSVGTGNTEAFFGQGTRLTVV.

This clonotype was seen a handful of times. V and J are TRBV20-1 and TRBJ2-2; D is perhaps TRBD2 (5 bases). In germline, CDR1 is DFQATT, CDR2 SNEGSKA (reference sequence). V lost 3 bases to trimming and J lost 3 bases, with 8 bases between them. This CDR3 comprises 13 residues. CDR3 region: CSASPEDTGELFF. Written as DNA, the CDR3 is TGCAGTGCTAGTCCGGAGGACACCGGGGAGCTGTTTTTT.

The CDR3 here is CASSSGTSLETQYF. The CDR3 DNA reads TGTGCCAGCAGCTCCGGGACTAGCCTGGAGACCCAGTACTTC. The chain recombines TRBV7-2 with TRBJ2-5, with 9 nucleotides matching TRBD2. Germline-derived CDR1 and CDR2 are SGHTA and FQGNSA. Trimming removed 4 bases from V and 5 bases from J; junction bases left unmatched: 5. This CDR3 region has 14 residues.

This clonotype showed up just a few times. V usage is TRBV7-2 and J usage is TRBJ2-1; 8 bases are a match to TRBD2. The V and J ends lost 5 bases and 10 bases, in that order; junction bases with no gene match: 16. This CDR3 contains 16 residues. Germline V gives CDR1 SGHTA, CDR2 FQGNSA. DNA for the CDR3: TGTGCCAGCAGCCCAAGCGGGGGTGTTGGAGGGACAGAGCAGTTCTTC. This translates into CASSPSGGVGGTEQFF.

The sample holds a few counts of this clonotype. One base away lies a much larger clone, so this may be a sequencing read error. The V gene is TRBV20-1, the J gene TRBJ2-7; 7 bases are a match to TRBD2. Germline V gene data show CDR1 as DFQATT and CDR2 as SNEGSKA (reference sequence). The V segment lost 3 bases and the J segment 2 bases; nucleotides outside the gene matches: 7. The CDR3 contains 14 residues. The CDR3 loop is CSASWLADAYEQYF. As DNA, the CDR3 is TGCAGTGCTAGTTGGCTAGCGGATGCCTACGAGCAGTACTTC.

This clonotype was observed at least ten times. The chain uses TRBV12-3 or TRBV12-4 and TRBJ2-4; D unresolved. This CDR3 contains 14 residues. V shed 7 bases and J shed 8 bases, with 18 bases lying between them. The CDR3 DNA follows: TGTGCCAGCACCTTGTCAGGTTCCCAATACATTCAGTACTTC. This encodes CASTLSGSQYIQYF.

There are many counts of this clonotype. The chain uses TRBV18 and TRBJ2-7, with 11 bases lining up with TRBD2. CDR1 is KGHSH and CDR2 is LQKENI in the germline V gene. The CDR3 is made up of 15 amino acids. Trimming at V came to 1 base and at J to 4 bases, leaving 3 bases not matched to a gene. In DNA, the CDR3 is TGTGCCAGCTCACCACGGTCTAGCGGGAGGTACGAGCAGTACTTC. Protein product: CASSPRSSGRYEQYF.

This chain connects TRBV5-1 to TRBJ2-3; 9 bases are a match to TRBD1. V was pared by 2 bases and J by 2 bases, with 3 bases of the junction left unmatched. CDR3 length: 15 residues. Germline CDR1 is SGHRS and CDR2 is YFSETQ. CDR3 loop: CASSFTGGNTDTQYF. The CDR3 DNA reads as TGCGCCAGCAGCTTTACAGGGGGCAACACAGATACGCAGTATTTT.